Following are 30 T cell receptor beta chains from one sample sequenced in a study of control samples from healthy donors and cancer patients. This table comes from immunoSEQ multiplex PCR, and its TCRdb copy is limited to in-frame clones, with some not included. The repertoire has about 160,000 clones, approximately 94% of them found once; the top ten carry around 15%. Source material: PBMCs. The receptor set was obtained from a man aged 60-69 years with colorectal cancer.

V usage is TRBV7-9 and J usage is TRBJ1-3; TRBD1 aligns across 9 bases. The trim removed 5 bases at V and 3 bases at J, leaving 8 bases unmatched. The CDR3 loop spans 16 amino acids. CDR1 is SEHNR, CDR2 FQNEAQ, per germline (reference sequence). The DNA for the CDR3 is TGTGCCAGCAGCCCTGATCCGGGACAGGGTGGAAACACCATATATTTT. This encodes CASSPDPGQGGNTIYF. The full variable domain, completed using reference TRBV7-9 and TRBJ1-3, is DTGVSQNPRHKITKRGQNVTFRCDPISEHNRLYWYRQTLGQGPEFLTYFQNEAQLEKSRLLSDRFSAERPKGSFSTLEIQRTEQGDSAMYLCASSPDPGQGGNTIYFGEGSWLTVV.

This clone has a single count. The chain carries TRBV24-1 and TRBJ1-2; no reliable D call. Germline CDR1 and CDR2: KGHDR and SFDVKD. V lost 9 bases, J lost 4 bases, and 29 bases lay in between. This CDR3 is 18 amino acids long. The CDR3, as DNA: TGTGCCACCGTGGATGAGCAGGCGGCCTTACACGGACTCTATGGCTACACCTTC. It encodes CATVDEQAALHGLYGYTF.

J is TRBJ1-3 and V is TRBV2, with 11 positions matching TRBD1. The CDR3 consists of 16 residues. Germline V CDR1 and CDR2: SNHLY, FYNNEI. The V segment lost 3 bases and the J segment 4 bases; nucleotides outside the gene matches: 5. The CDR3 here is CASSDPGQGAGNTIYF. Here the CDR3 DNA reads TGTGCCAGCAGTGATCCAGGACAGGGGGCAGGAAACACCATATATTTT.

This rearrangement joins TRBV7-9 to TRBJ2-6; D may match TRBD1 or TRBD2 (5 bases each). Germline V gene data show CDR1 as SEHNR and CDR2 as FQNEAQ (reference sequence). V was trimmed by 6 bases and J by 0 bases, leaving 9 bases between them. The length of the CDR3 is 15 residues. As DNA, the CDR3 is TGTGCCAGCAGTCCTGGGGGCTCTGGGGCCAACGTCCTGACTTTC. As protein: CASSPGGSGANVLTF.

This clone has a single count. This sequence joins TRBV7-7 and TRBJ2-2; the D call may be TRBD1 or TRBD2 (5 bases each). CDR3 size: 13 residues. Germline CDR1 SSHAT, CDR2 FNYEAQ (reference sequence). V lost 8 bases and J 4 bases, leaving 11 bases between the germline ends. The CDR3 bases are TGTGCCAGCGCGGATGGGGGCACCGGGGAGCTGTTTTTT. It yields the protein CASADGGTGELFF. The variable domain in full, completed from reference TRBV7-7 and TRBJ2-2, reads GAGVSQSPRYKVTKRGQDVTLRCDPISSHATLYWYQQALGQGPEFLTYFNYEAQPDKSGLPSDRFSAERPEGSISTLTIQRTEQRDSAMYRCASADGGTGELFFGEGSRLTVL.

This chain uses TRBV9 with TRBJ1-1, with a weak D call TRBD1 (5 bases). This CDR3 spans 16 amino acids. Per the germline V gene, CDR1 is SGDLS and CDR2 is YYNGEE. V was shortened by 3 bases and J by 1 base, with 16 bases between the two germline ends. CDR3 sequence reads: CASSASVGLGNTEAFF. Written as DNA, the CDR3 is TGTGCCAGCAGCGCCTCCGTGGGGCTGGGGAACACTGAAGCTTTCTTT. The full variable domain, its missing parts supplied by reference TRBV9 and TRBJ1-1, is DSGVTQTPKHLITATGQRVTLRCSPRSGDLSVYWYQQSLDQGLQFLIQYYNGEERAKGNILERFSAQQFPDLHSELNLSSLELGDSALYFCASSASVGLGNTEAFFGQGTRLTVV.

V usage is TRBV15 and J usage is TRBJ2-1, with 8 bases lining up with TRBD2. The CDR3 consists of 15 residues. Germline loops: CDR1 LNHNV, CDR2 YYDKDF (reference sequence). After removal of 0 bases from V and 6 bases from J, the junction contained 4 bases not matched to a gene. Written as DNA, the CDR3 is TGTGCCACCAGCAGAGATCGGGGGGGCTCCAATGAGCAGTTCTTC. Protein sequence: CATSRDRGGSNEQFF.

This chain links TRBV6-2 or TRBV6-3 with TRBJ2-7, with D unclear. V lost 2 bases, J lost 0 bases, and 8 bases lay in between. The CDR3 has 14 amino acids. The germline CDR1 and CDR2 sequences are MNHEY and SVGEGT. CDR3 sequence (DNA): TGTGCCAGCAGTTACGAACTCGCCTCCTACGAGCAGTACTTC. Translated, it gives CASSYELASYEQYF.

The chain recombines TRBV5-4 with TRBJ1-1; D may be TRBD1 (6 bases). CDR3 length: 14 amino acids. The V end was cut by 3 bases, the J end by 1 base, with 10 bases between. Germline V gene sequence: CDR1 SGHNT, CDR2 YYREEE (reference sequence). In DNA, the CDR3 is TGTGCCAGCAGCTGGGGGCTCGAGAACACTGAAGCTTTCTTT. Its translation is CASSWGLENTEAFF.

The rearrangement links TRBV12-3 or TRBV12-4 to TRBJ1-2; tentative D call: TRBD1 (5 bases). The V end lost 5 bases, the J end lost 4 bases, and 8 bases lay between the germline ends. CDR3 length: 12 amino acids. CDR3 sequence: CASSRGSYGYTF. The CDR3 nucleotides are TGTGCCAGCAGTCGGGGCAGCTATGGCTACACCTTC.

The CDR3, as DNA: TGTGCCAGCAGCTCAGACAGGGGGCGATCCAATCAGCCCCAGCATTTT. Its protein product is CASSSDRGRSNQPQHF. The rearrangement joins TRBV7-4 to TRBJ1-5; 10 bases are shared with TRBD1. Germline V lookup: CDR1 SGHVT, CDR2 SQSDAQ. With 4 bases clipped from V and 3 bases from J, the junction kept 6 bases outside the gene matches. CDR3 length equals 16 residues.

This clone appeared once. The gene calls are TRBV10-3 and TRBJ1-3; no clear D. CDR3 length equals 12 residues. V was clipped by 7 bases and J by 3 bases, with 7 bases between them. Germline CDR1 and CDR2: ENHRY and SYGVKD. The CDR3 sequence is CAINGNGNTIYF. In DNA, the CDR3 is TGTGCCATCAACGGGAATGGAAACACCATATATTTT.

V and J are TRBV7-6 and TRBJ1-2; D is uncertain. Germline assignment: CDR1 SGHVS and CDR2 FNYEAQ. V was trimmed by 11 bases and J by 2 bases, leaving 15 bases between them. The CDR3 runs to 13 residues. The CDR3 DNA follows: TGTGCCCCCAAGCTGGGAGGGAACTATGGCTACACCTTC. Residues: CAPKLGGNYGYTF.

CDR3 protein: CASKGNTEAFF. The CDR3 region has the DNA TGCGCCAGCAAGGGGAACACTGAAGCTTTCTTT. The gene calls are TRBV5-1 and TRBJ1-1; D not resolved. With 6 bases removed from V and 1 base from J, the gap between germline ends came to 4 bases. Germline V lookup: CDR1 SGHRS, CDR2 YFSETQ. The CDR3 extends over 11 amino acids. Variable domain in full (rest from reference TRBV5-1 and TRBJ1-1): KAGVTQTPRYLIKTRGQQVTLSCSPISGHRSVSWYQQTPGQGLQFLFEYFSETQRNKGNFPGRFSGRQFSNSRSEMNVSTLELGDSALYLCASKGNTEAFFGQGTRLTVV.

The chain links TRBV5-4 to TRBJ2-1, with TRBD2 matching over 10 bases. The CDR3 extends over 15 amino acids. Germline-derived CDR1 and CDR2 are SGHNT and YYREEE (reference sequence). Trimming removed 0 bases from V and 8 bases from J; junction bases left unmatched: 5. The DNA for the CDR3 is TGTGCCAGCAGCTTGGGTAGCGGGGGGAGAGATGAGCAGTTCTTC. It yields the protein CASSLGSGGRDEQFF.

The chain carries TRBV19 and TRBJ1-5; 9 bases agree with TRBD1. CDR1 is LNHDA and CDR2 is SQIVND in the germline V gene (reference sequence). J gave up 0 bases and V 9 bases, and 12 bases lay outside the gene matches. The CDR3 is 17 residues long. CDR3 DNA: TGTGCCAGCAGGGAGGACAGGGGAGATTATAGCAATCAGCCCCAGCATTTT. Amino acid sequence: CASREDRGDYSNQPQHF.

The chain has TRBV29-1 and TRBJ1-1; 8 bases line up with TRBD1. Germline values: CDR1 SQVTM, CDR2 ANQGSEA. V lost 6 bases, J lost 9 bases, and 15 bases stayed unmatched. This CDR3 region has 14 residues. DNA of the CDR3: TGCAGCGTAAGCTCGGTAGTACAGGGGGAAAAAGCTTTCTTT. This codes for CSVSSVVQGEKAFF.

This clone showed up just a few times. The DNA for the CDR3 is TGTGCCAGCAGCTCAACAGGGGCGGGCTATGGCTACACCTTC. This sequence encodes CASSSTGAGYGYTF. This chain links TRBV5-6 with TRBJ1-2, with 7 bases aligning to TRBD1. CDR1 and CDR2 (germline): SGHDT, YYEEEE. The J segment lost 4 bases and the V segment lost 3 bases, leaving 6 bases of the junction unmatched. CDR3 length: 14 residues.

The chain combines TRBV20-1 with TRBJ2-2; D is unclear. Germline-derived CDR1 and CDR2 are DFQATT and SNEGSKA (reference sequence). CDR3 length: 10 amino acids. The V end lost 0 bases, the J end lost 8 bases, and 1 base lay between the germline ends. CDR3 DNA: TGCAGTGCTAGAGAGGGGGAGCTGTTTTTT. It translates to CSAREGELFF.

The chain carries TRBV18 and TRBJ1-1; TRBD1 aligns across 8 bases. CDR3 length: 14 amino acids. V dropped 5 bases and J dropped 3; count of bases not matched to a gene: 5. CDR1 KGHSH and CDR2 LQKENI come from the germline V gene. CDR3 protein: CASSSRGRDTEAFF. CDR3 sequence (DNA): TGTGCCAGCTCATCCAGGGGGCGAGACACTGAAGCTTTCTTT.

The chain recombines TRBV5-1 with TRBJ2-7; 11 positions agree with TRBD2. The J segment lost 2 bases and the V segment lost 0 bases, leaving 4 bases of the junction unmatched. The germline V gene encodes CDR1 SGHRS and CDR2 YFSETQ. The CDR3 has 16 amino acids. The CDR3 protein is CASSLVSGGGTYEQYF. CDR3 nucleotide sequence: TGCGCCAGCAGCTTGGTTAGCGGGGGGGGAACCTACGAGCAGTACTTC.

V is TRBV7-7 and J is TRBJ2-2; D remains ambiguous. V gave up 5 bases and J gave up 2 bases, with 9 bases separating them. CDR1 SSHAT and CDR2 FNYEAQ come from the germline V gene (reference sequence). This CDR3 spans 14 amino acids. The CDR3 nucleotides are TGTGCCAGCAGCAACAGCCTTAACACCGGGGAGCTGTTTTTT. This codes for CASSNSLNTGELFF. Together with reference TRBV7-7 and TRBJ2-2, the CDR3 gives the full variable domain: GAGVSQSPRYKVTKRGQDVTLRCDPISSHATLYWYQQALGQGPEFLTYFNYEAQPDKSGLPSDRFSAERPEGSISTLTIQRTEQRDSAMYRCASSNSLNTGELFFGEGSRLTVL.

J is TRBJ2-2 and V is TRBV5-1; D is perhaps TRBD1 or TRBD2 (5 bases each). The CDR3 totals 18 residues. Germline assignment: CDR1 SGHRS and CDR2 YFSETQ. Trimming took 0 bases from V and 1 from J, leaving 16 bases between them. CDR3: CASSLAADGTVNTGELFF. The DNA of the CDR3 is TGCGCCAGCAGCTTGGCGGCGGACGGGACGGTGAACACCGGGGAGCTGTTTTTT.

The CDR3, as DNA: TGTGCCAGTAGTATAATCCAGACAGGGGCAACCTACGAGCAGTACTTC. Amino acids: CASSIIQTGATYEQYF. The chain combines TRBV19 with TRBJ2-7, with 8 bases that match TRBD1. Germline V gene data show CDR1 as LNHDA and CDR2 as SQIVND (reference sequence). The CDR3 has 16 amino acids. The ends lost 2 bases at V and 2 bases at J; junction bases unmatched: 8.

This clone was observed once. The rearrangement joins TRBV14 to TRBJ2-6, with 9 bases that match TRBD1. Germline CDR1 reads SGHDN; CDR2 reads FVKESK. Germline trimming cut 2 bases from V and 2 bases from J; bases unmatched to any gene: 7. This CDR3 has 18 amino acids. CDR3 coding DNA: TGTGCCAGCAGCCAACGTCCCGGGACAGGGACTGGGGCCAACGTCCTGACTTTC. This sequence encodes CASSQRPGTGTGANVLTF.

The chain combines TRBV9 with TRBJ2-5; possibly TRBD1 for D (7 bases). The V gene lost 1 base and the J gene lost 4 bases, with 8 bases spanning the gap. The germline gives CDR1 SGDLS, CDR2 YYNGEE. The CDR3 consists of 13 residues. In DNA, the CDR3 is TGTGCCAGCAGCGTACAGGGGGGAGAGACCCAGTACTTC. Translating gives CASSVQGGETQYF. Full variable domain (missing parts from reference TRBV9 and TRBJ2-5): DSGVTQTPKHLITATGQRVTLRCSPRSGDLSVYWYQQSLDQGLQFLIQYYNGEERAKGNILERFSAQQFPDLHSELNLSSLELGDSALYFCASSVQGGETQYFGPGTRLLVL.

The chain links TRBV6-2 or TRBV6-3 to TRBJ2-3, with 8 bases fitting TRBD1. Germline V gene data show CDR1 as MNHEY and CDR2 as SVGEGT. This CDR3 is 15 amino acids long. The ends lost 5 bases at V and 5 bases at J; junction bases unmatched: 9. Written as DNA, the CDR3 is TGTGCCAGCAGTCTCCTCCAGGGGGCTGGAGATACGCAGTATTTT. Encoded protein: CASSLLQGAGDTQYF.

The chain employs TRBV5-1 and TRBJ1-5; a possible D gene is TRBD1 (6 bases). V dropped 3 bases and J dropped 2 bases, with 24 bases sitting between them. Germline V gene lookup returns CDR1 SGHRS and CDR2 YFSETQ. This CDR3 region has 19 residues. CDR3 protein: CASSSRPRGALGGNQPQHF. The CDR3 nucleotides read TGCGCCAGCAGCTCCAGGCCACGGGGGGCATTGGGAGGCAATCAGCCCCAGCATTTT.

The rearrangement uses TRBV6-5 and TRBJ2-5; tentatively, D is TRBD2 (6 bases). CDR1 and CDR2 (germline): MNHEY, SVGAGI. The ends were cut back, 2 bases at V and 4 bases at J, with 11 bases in the middle. There are 14 residues in the CDR3. Written as DNA, the CDR3 is TGTGCCAGCAGTTACGGACCGGGAGTAGAGACCCAGTACTTC. Encoded protein: CASSYGPGVETQYF.

The sample holds one count of this clone. The rearrangement uses TRBV12-3 or TRBV12-4 and TRBJ1-3; possible D gene TRBD1, 5 bases. The germline V and J ends were trimmed by 0 bases and 10 bases, with 7 bases remaining between them. There are 12 residues in the CDR3. DNA for the CDR3: TGTGCCAGCAGTTTAGCCAAGGGGACCATATATTTT. This sequence encodes CASSLAKGTIYF.